This T cell receptor (beta chain) was recovered during a study of Ad26.COV2.S vaccination and SARS-CoV-2 variants. Study information: A participant enrolled in the COV1001 Ad26.COV2.S trial arm provided the sample. Doses of Ad26.COV2.S were injected into muscle once or twice, 56 days apart.

As for treatment: some 19 received Ad26.COV2.S at low or high dose, single or two shots; roughly five received placebo; per-sample allocation not given. Sample collection was performed on day 63 after the first vaccine or placebo injection. An adult aged 18-55 years in Boston served as the donor. Per germline, CDR1 SNHLY and CDR2 FYNNEI. V was shortened by 5 bases and J by 2 bases, with 14 bases between the two germline ends. The CDR3 is made up of 15 amino acids. TCRdb's table, derived via immunoSEQ multiplex PCR, lists solely in-frame clones and lacks some. The sample shows around 320,000 clones, roughly 86% of them seen only once.

The source is a person between 18 and 65 years old who received the Ad26.COV2.S COVID-19 vaccine or a placebo. Specimen: peripheral blood, collected in a trial of Ad26.COV2.S vaccine versus placebo. The chain joins TRBV2 to TRBJ2-3; tentatively, D is TRBD2 (6 bases). The CDR3 nucleotides are TGTGCCAGCAGTCGTAGCGGAATCCTCACAGATACGCAGTATTTT. Translating gives CASSRSGILTDTQYF.